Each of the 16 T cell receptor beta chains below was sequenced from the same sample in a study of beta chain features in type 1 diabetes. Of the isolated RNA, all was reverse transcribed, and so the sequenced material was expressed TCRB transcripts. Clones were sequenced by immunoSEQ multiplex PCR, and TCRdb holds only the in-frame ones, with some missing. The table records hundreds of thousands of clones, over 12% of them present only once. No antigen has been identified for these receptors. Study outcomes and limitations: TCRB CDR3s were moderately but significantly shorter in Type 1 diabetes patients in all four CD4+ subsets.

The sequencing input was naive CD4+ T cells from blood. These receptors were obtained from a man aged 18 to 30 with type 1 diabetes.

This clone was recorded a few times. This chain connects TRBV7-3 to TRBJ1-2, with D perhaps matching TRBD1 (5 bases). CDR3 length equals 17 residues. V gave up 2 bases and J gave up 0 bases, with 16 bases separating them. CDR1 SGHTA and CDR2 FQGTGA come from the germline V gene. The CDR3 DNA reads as TGTGCCAGCAGCTTAGGTGACAGATTCTCTACTAACTATGGCTACACCTTC. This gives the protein CASSLGDRFSTNYGYTF. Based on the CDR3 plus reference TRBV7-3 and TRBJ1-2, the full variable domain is GAGVSQTPSNKVTEKGKYVELRCDPISGHTALYWYRQSLGQGPEFLIYFQGTGAADDSGLPNDRFFAVRPEGSVSTLKIQRTERGDSAVYLCASSLGDRFSTNYGYTFGSGTRLTVV.

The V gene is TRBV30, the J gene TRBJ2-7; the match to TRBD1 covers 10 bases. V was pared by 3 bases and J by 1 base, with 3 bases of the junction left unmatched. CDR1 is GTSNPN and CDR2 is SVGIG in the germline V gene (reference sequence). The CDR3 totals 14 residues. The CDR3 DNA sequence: TGTGCCTGGAGGCTGGGACAGGGGTCCTACGAGCAGTACTTC. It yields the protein CAWRLGQGSYEQYF.

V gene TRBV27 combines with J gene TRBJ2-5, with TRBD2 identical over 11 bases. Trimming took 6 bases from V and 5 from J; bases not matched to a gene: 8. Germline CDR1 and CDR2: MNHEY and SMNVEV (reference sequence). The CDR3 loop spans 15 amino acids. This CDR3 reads CASSSLAGGTETQYF. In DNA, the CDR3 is TGTGCCAGCAGCTCCCTAGCGGGGGGCACGGAGACCCAGTACTTC.

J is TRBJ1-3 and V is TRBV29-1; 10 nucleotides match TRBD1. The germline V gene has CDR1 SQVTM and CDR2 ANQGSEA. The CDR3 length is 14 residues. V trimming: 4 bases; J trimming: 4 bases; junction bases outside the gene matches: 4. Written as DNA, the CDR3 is TGCAGCGTTGGACAGGGGGCGAAAGGAAACACCATATATTTT. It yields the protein CSVGQGAKGNTIYF. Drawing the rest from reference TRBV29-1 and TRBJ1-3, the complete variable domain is SAVISQKPSRDICQRGTSLTIQCQVDSQVTMMFWYRQQPGQSLTLIATANQGSEATYESGFVIDKFPISRPNLTFSTLTVSNMSPEDSSIYLCSVGQGAKGNTIYFGEGSWLTVV.

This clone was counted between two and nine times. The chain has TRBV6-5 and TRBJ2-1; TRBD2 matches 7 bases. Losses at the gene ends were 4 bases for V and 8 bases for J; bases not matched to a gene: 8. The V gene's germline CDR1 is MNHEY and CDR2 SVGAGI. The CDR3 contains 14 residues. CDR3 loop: CASSLAGAFYEQFF. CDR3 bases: TGTGCCAGCAGTTTAGCGGGTGCATTCTATGAGCAGTTCTTC.

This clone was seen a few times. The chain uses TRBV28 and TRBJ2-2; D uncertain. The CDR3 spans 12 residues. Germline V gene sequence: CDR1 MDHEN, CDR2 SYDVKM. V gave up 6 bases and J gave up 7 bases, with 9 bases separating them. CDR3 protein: CASSLNVGELFF. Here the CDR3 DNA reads TGTGCCAGCAGCCTTAACGTCGGGGAGCTGTTTTTT. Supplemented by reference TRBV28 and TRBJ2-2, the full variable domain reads DVKVTQSSRYLVKRTGEKVFLECVQDMDHENMFWYRQDPGLGLRLIYFSYDVKMKEKGDIPEGYSVSREKKERFSLILESASTNQTSMYLCASSLNVGELFFGEGSRLTVL.

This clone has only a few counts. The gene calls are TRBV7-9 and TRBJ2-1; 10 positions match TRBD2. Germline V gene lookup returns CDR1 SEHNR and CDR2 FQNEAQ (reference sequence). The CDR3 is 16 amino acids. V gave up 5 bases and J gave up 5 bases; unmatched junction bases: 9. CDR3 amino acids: CASSLVGLAANNEQFF. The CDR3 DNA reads TGTGCCAGCAGCCTAGTCGGACTAGCGGCCAACAATGAGCAGTTCTTC.

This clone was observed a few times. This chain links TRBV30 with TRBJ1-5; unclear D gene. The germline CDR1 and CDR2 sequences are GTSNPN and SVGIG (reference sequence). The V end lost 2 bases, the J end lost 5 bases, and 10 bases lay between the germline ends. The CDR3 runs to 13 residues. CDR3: CAWSFRTDQPQHF. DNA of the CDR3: TGTGCCTGGAGTTTTCGGACGGATCAGCCCCAGCATTTT.

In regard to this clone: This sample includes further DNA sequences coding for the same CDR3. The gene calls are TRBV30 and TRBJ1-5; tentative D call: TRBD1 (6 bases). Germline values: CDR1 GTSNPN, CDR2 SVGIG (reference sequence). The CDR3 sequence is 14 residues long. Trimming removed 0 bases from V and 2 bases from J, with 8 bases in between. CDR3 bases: TGTGCCTGGAGTGTGACAGGCGGCAATCAGCCCCAGCATTTT. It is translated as CAWSVTGGNQPQHF.

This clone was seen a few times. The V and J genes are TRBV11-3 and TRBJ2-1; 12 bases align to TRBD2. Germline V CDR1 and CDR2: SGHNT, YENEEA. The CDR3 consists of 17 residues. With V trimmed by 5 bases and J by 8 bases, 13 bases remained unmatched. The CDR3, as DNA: TGTGCCAGCAGCCCTGGACTAGCGGGAAGGTCTAGGGATGAGCAGTTCTTC. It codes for CASSPGLAGRSRDEQFF.

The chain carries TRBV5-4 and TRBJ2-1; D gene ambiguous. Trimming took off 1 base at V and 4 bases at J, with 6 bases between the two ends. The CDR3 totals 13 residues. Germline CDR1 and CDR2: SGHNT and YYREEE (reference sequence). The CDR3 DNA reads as TGTGCCAGCAGCTTGACTACTTACAATGAGCAGTTCTTC. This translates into CASSLTTYNEQFF. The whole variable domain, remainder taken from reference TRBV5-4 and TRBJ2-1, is ETGVTQSPTHLIKTRGQQVTLRCSSQSGHNTVSWYQQALGQGPQFIFQYYREEENGRGNFPPRFSGLQFPNYSSELNVNALELDDSALYLCASSLTTYNEQFFGPGTRLTVL.

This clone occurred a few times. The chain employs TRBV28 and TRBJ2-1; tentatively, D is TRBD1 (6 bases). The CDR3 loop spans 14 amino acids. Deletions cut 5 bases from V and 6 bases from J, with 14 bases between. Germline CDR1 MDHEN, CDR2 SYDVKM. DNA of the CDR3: TGTGCCAGCAGTACGGACAGTTCAGGCAATGAGCAGTTCTTC. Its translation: CASSTDSSGNEQFF.

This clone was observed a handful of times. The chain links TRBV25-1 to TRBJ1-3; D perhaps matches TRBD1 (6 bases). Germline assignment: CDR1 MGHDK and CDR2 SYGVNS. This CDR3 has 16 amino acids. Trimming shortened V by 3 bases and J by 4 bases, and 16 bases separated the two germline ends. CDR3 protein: CASSEVGHLDGNTIYF. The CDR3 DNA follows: TGTGCCAGCAGTGAGGTGGGACATTTGGACGGAAACACCATATATTTT.

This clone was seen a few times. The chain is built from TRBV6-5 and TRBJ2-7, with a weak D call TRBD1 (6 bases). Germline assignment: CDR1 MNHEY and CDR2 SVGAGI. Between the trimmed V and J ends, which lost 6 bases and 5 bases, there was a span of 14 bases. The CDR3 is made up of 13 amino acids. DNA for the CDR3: TGTGCCAGCAGACCAACAGGGTCCGACGAGCAGTACTTC. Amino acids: CASRPTGSDEQYF.

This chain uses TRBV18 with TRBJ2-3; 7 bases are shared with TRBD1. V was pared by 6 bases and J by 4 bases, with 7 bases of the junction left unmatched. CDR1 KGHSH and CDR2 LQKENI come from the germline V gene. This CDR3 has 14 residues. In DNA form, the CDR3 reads TGTGCCAGCTCCGACAGGGTGAGCCCAGATACGCAGTATTTT. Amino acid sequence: CASSDRVSPDTQYF.

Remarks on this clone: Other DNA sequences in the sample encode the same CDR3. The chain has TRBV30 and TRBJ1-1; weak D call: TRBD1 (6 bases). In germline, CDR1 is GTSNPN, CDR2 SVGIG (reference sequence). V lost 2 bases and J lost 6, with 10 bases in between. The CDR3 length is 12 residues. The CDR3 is CAWSPRGPEAFF. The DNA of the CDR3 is TGTGCCTGGAGTCCCAGGGGTCCTGAAGCTTTCTTT.